This paragraph reports one TCR beta chain. Its antigen is currently unknown. Sample-barcoded 5' priming and a J-beta primer mix drove a second PCR of roughly 6 to 12 cycles. Sequencing of every sample gave 2.5 million or more CDR3-containing paired-end reads. TCRdb called the 5' RACE reads again in MiXCR, with one record for every CDR3 protein. Found here are around 2 million distinct CDR3 sequences, 35% to 50% of them singletons; the top ten hold 23%. Caucasian individuals from Russia who were healthy and aged 6 to 90 acted as donors. The data belong to a study of blood T cells in healthy people across ages. Background on the study: In model experiments, template switching was able to capture about one barcoded beta molecule for every two T cells that were present.

General observations from the study: The study could not conclusively compare naive and antigen-experienced cells, given its unsorted PBMCs.

From germline, CDR1 is DFQATT and CDR2 SNEGSKA (reference sequence). V was clipped by 3 bases and J by 13 bases, with 22 bases between them. This CDR3 spans 14 amino acids. Sequencing was carried out using blood. This TCR was recovered from a human donor in good health. The chain uses TRBV20-1 and TRBJ2-4; possibly TRBD2 for D (5 bases). The CDR3 sequence: CSARDETGNNEQYF. CDR3 in DNA: TGCAGTGCTAGGGACGAGACGGGGAACAATGAGCAGTACTTC.